These T cell receptor beta chains were read from a single sample in a study of neurological immune-mediated disorders. Each CDR3 protein is one row after TCRdb ran MiXCR on the 5' RACE reads. The repertoire holds 71,000 or so distinct CDR3 sequences, roughly an eighth seen once, with roughly 4.5% in the top ten. The sequenced sample consisted of PBMCs. The receptors derive from a female donor with HTLV-1-associated myelopathy (HAM/TSP). CDR3s include the opening cysteine and the closing phenylalanine or tryptophan. A row's size may be missing; if present it is once, few, many or a size class.

V gene	CDR3 length	clone size	J gene	CDR3 protein
TRBV5-1	13	many	TRBJ1-1	CASSSGVNTEAFF
TRBV9	15	many	TRBJ2-5	CASSQGPGQKETQYF
TRBV7-9	14	few	TRBJ2-4	CASSLNRLGNIQYF
TRBV12-3/TRBV12-4	14	many	TRBJ2-4	CASSFLLAKNIQYF
TRBV2	11	many	TRBJ2-1	CASRDYNEQFF
TRBV20-1	15	many	TRBJ2-5	CSARDRAERQETQYF
TRBV29-1	12	medium-sized	TRBJ1-1	CSPLKGGTEAFF
TRBV5-1	15	many	TRBJ2-5	CASTDQTGRQETQYF
TRBV28	17	many	TRBJ1-2	CASSSPTLGDSNYGYTF
TRBV5-6	14	many	TRBJ2-7	CASSQQRDHYEQYF
TRBV9	16	many	TRBJ2-1	CASSAHTGASDIEQFF
TRBV20-1	12	many	TRBJ1-6	CSASKHNSPLHF
TRBV28	14	many	TRBJ1-6	CASSLRGRHSPLHF
TRBV29-1	11	many	TRBJ2-7	CSGGGGYEQYF
TRBV29-1	14	many	TRBJ1-3	CSVVKDGSGNTIYF
TRBV5-1	14	.	TRBJ2-2	CASSRTGTTGELFF
TRBV7-2	18	many	TRBJ2-2	CASSLALGGQTRTGELFF
TRBV12-3/TRBV12-4	11	many	TRBJ2-1	CASSLTHEQFF
TRBV7-9	14	many	TRBJ2-3	CASSLVGGVDTQYF
TRBV9	14	many	TRBJ2-5	CASSVHRDQETQYF
TRBV5-1	12	.	TRBJ2-5	CASKRGQETQYF
TRBV15	14	many	TRBJ2-1	CATSRVGGHNEQFF
TRBV11-3	15	many	TRBJ2-2	CASSLQTANTGELFF
TRBV14	13	many	TRBJ2-1	CASSQDRFGEQFF
TRBV5-1	15	many	TRBJ2-5	CASLPGGVGGETQYF
TRBV19	15	once	TRBJ2-1	CASNPRDRPYNEQFF
TRBV12-3/TRBV12-4	15	many	TRBJ1-2	CASSPRTGMNYGYTF
TRBV10-2	14	many	TRBJ2-1	CASTPAGESQEQFF
TRBV7-9	14	.	TRBJ2-4	CASSMSSVKNIQYF
TRBV20-1	15	many	TRBJ2-5	CSARSPGLRMETQYF
TRBV29-1	13	many	TRBJ1-2	CSVDWGRNYGYTF
TRBV7-2	14	few	TRBJ2-1	CASSLGAGNNEQFF
TRBV5-1	15	many	TRBJ2-1	CASSLDGGPYNEQFF
TRBV2	15	many	TRBJ2-5	CASSELASYGQTQYF
TRBV18	15	few	TRBJ2-2	CASSVGQTNTGELFF
TRBV7-9	15	once	TRBJ2-2	CASSSGHLNTGELFF
TRBV11-2	14	few	TRBJ2-1	CVSSQRPSSNEQFF
TRBV5-1	15	many	TRBJ2-2	CASSGGQTNTGELFF
TRBV27	15	.	TRBJ2-3	CASSFGDRATDTQYF
TRBV12-3/TRBV12-4	14	many	TRBJ1-6	CASSLQAGRSPLHF
TRBV20-1	13	many	TRBJ2-1	CSAAQDLDGEQFF
TRBV3-1	15	.	TRBJ1-1	CASSQWHPVNTEAFF